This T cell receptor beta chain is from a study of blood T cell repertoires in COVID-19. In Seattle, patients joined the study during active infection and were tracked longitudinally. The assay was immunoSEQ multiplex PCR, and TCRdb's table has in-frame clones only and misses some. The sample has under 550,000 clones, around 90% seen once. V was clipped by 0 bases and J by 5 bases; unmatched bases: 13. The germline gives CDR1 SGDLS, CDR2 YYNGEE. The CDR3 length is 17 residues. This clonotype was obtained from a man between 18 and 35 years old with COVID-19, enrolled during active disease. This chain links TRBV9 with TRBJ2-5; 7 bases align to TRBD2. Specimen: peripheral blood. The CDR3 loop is CASSVESGLGGGETQYF. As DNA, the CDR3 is TGTGCCAGCAGCGTAGAGAGTGGACTAGGCGGCGGTGAGACCCAGTACTTC.